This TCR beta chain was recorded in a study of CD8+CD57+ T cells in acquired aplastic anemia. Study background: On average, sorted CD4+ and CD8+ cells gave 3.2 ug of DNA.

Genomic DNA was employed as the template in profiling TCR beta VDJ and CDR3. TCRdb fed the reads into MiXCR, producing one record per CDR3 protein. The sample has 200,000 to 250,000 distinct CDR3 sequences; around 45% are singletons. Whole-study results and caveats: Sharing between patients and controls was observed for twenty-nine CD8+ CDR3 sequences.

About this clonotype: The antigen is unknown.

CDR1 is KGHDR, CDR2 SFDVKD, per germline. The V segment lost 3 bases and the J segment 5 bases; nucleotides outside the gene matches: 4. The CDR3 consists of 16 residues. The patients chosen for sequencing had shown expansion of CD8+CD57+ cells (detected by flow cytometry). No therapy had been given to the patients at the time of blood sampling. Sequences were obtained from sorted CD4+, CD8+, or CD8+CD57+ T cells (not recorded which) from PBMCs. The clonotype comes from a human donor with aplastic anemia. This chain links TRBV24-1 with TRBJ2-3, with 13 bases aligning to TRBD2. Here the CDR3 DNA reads TGTGCCACCAGTGATCCCCGACTAGCGGGGGGAGATACGCAGTATTTT. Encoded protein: CATSDPRLAGGDTQYF.